This is a list of T cell receptor beta chains from one sample in a study of blood T cell repertoires in COVID-19. The table came from immunoSEQ multiplex PCR; TCRdb's copy has only in-frame clones and leaves some out. The data contain a few hundred thousand clones, approximately 81% of them singletons. Sequencing was done on a sample of peripheral blood. The origin of the receptors is a woman in her fifties or sixties who had recovered from COVID-19. CDR3s include the opening cysteine and the closing phenylalanine or tryptophan. The D gene is left open where the match is weak. Size tells how often a clone was seen (once, few, many) or the class of an expanded clone, and some rows leave it out.

medium-sized	TRBJ2-6	TRBV4-3	-	TGCGCCAGCAGCCAAGCTGGGACAAACTCTGGGGCCAACGTCCTGACTTTC	CASSQAGTNSGANVLTF
-	TRBJ2-7	TRBV5-4	TRBD2	TGTGCCAGCAGCGCTAGCGGGGGTCAGCAGTACTTC	CASSASGGQQYF
-	TRBJ1-2	TRBV6-1	-	TGTGCCAGCAGTGAATACACCAACTATGGCTACACCTTC	CASSEYTNYGYTF
few	TRBJ2-2	TRBV11-3	-	TGTGCCAGCAGCTTAGAGTTTGCCGGGTATGACACCGGGGAGCTGTTTTTT	CASSLEFAGYDTGELFF
-	TRBJ2-1	TRBV10-1	TRBD2	TGCGCCAGCAGTGAGTCGGTGGGACCGGGACTAGCATACAATGAGCAGTTCTTC	CASSESVGPGLAYNEQFF
once	TRBJ1-2	TRBV4-1	TRBD1	TGCGCCAGCAGCCAAGTACCGGGACAGCGATATGGCTACACCTTC	CASSQVPGQRYGYTF
-	TRBJ1-1	TRBV6-1	TRBD1	TGTGCCAGCAGTGATGGGGTAGGGGGCGGGAACACTGAAGCTTTCTTT	CASSDGVGGGNTEAFF
-	TRBJ2-1	TRBV5-1	TRBD2	TGCGCCAGCAGCTTGGGGACTAGCGGGGGCCAGCAGTTCTTC	CASSLGTSGGQQFF
few	TRBJ2-1	TRBV6-5	-	TGTGCCAGCAGTTACTCCCCGCACCAGGGGCCGAATGAGCAGTTCTTC	CASSYSPHQGPNEQFF
-	TRBJ2-7	TRBV3-1/TRBV3-2	TRBD2	TGTGCCACCGACCAGGGGCGGGGGGTCCCCTACGAGCAGTACTTC	CATDQGRGVPYEQYF
-	TRBJ2-2	TRBV7-7	TRBD2	TGTGCTAGCAGCCTCAATCTAGCGGGGAGCGGCGGGGAGCTGTTTTTT	CASSLNLAGSGGELFF
-	TRBJ2-1	TRBV29-1	TRBD2	TGCAGCGGCGCCGTTGGATTTACTAGCGGGGCCTACAATGAGCAGTTCTTC	CSGAVGFTSGAYNEQFF
-	TRBJ1-1	TRBV7-3	-	TGTGCCAGCAGCTCCTCCCGGGGGGCGACTGAAGCTTTCTTT	CASSSSRGATEAFF
-	TRBJ2-3	TRBV19	TRBD2	TGTGCCAGTAGTTTTTCTCCGGGACTAGCGGGTACGGCAGATACGCAGTATTTT	CASSFSPGLAGTADTQYF
-	TRBJ2-1	TRBV30	-	TGTGCCTGGAGTGTAAGAGGGGGCTCCTACAATGAGCAGTTCTTC	CAWSVRGGSYNEQFF
-	TRBJ2-1	TRBV4-3	TRBD2	TGCGCCAGCAGCCAAGATGCTAGCGGGAGCTCCTACAATGAGCAGTTCTTC	CASSQDASGSSYNEQFF
-	TRBJ2-5	TRBV21-1	-	TGTGCCAGCAGCAAGCACCGAGGAGAAGAGACCCAGTACTTC	CASSKHRGEETQYF
-	TRBJ2-2	TRBV2	-	TGTGCCAGCAGTGAAGCGGTACTGGGGGAGCTGTTTTTT	CASSEAVLGELFF
medium-sized	TRBJ2-7	TRBV6-5	-	TGTGCCAGCAGTTACTCCCCCCAGGGGGGCTACGAGCAGTACTTC	CASSYSPQGGYEQYF
once	TRBJ1-3	TRBV7-9	-	TGTGCCAGCAGCTTAGACAGACACTCTGGAAACACCATATATTTT	CASSLDRHSGNTIYF
-	TRBJ1-1	TRBV9	TRBD1	TGTGCCAGCAGTCCAGGGGGCACGGACACTGAAGCTTTCTTT	CASSPGGTDTEAFF
-	TRBJ1-2	TRBV19	TRBD1	TGTGCCACCTCGGACAGGGCCCCTCCTAACTATGGCTACACCTTC	CATSDRAPPNYGYTF
-	TRBJ2-7	TRBV27	TRBD1	TGTGCCAGCAGTTTTGACAGGGTGGGGAACGAGCAGTACTTC	CASSFDRVGNEQYF
-	TRBJ2-3	TRBV5-5	-	TGTGCCAGCAGCATTCAACACCAAGATACGCAGTATTTT	CASSIQHQDTQYF
-	TRBJ1-6	TRBV5-4	TRBD1	TGTGCCAGCAGCTTGGGGCAGGGGGCGCATTCACCCCTCCACTTT	CASSLGQGAHSPLHF
once	TRBJ1-2	TRBV10-3	-	TGTGCCATCAGTGAGTCCCGTACAGATTCAAGCTACACCTTC	CAISESRTDSSYTF
-	TRBJ2-5	TRBV4-1	TRBD2	TGCGCCAGCAGCCGCCCGACTAGCGGGGGACAAGAGACCCAGTACTTC	CASSRPTSGGQETQYF
once	TRBJ2-1	TRBV5-1	TRBD2	TGCGCCAGCAGCTGGGGGACTAGCGGGGAGGGTGAGCAGTTCTTC	CASSWGTSGEGEQFF
-	TRBJ1-1	TRBV10-3	-	TGTGCCATCAGTGAGGGGCCCAAAGCTTTCTTT	CAISEGPKAFF
-	TRBJ1-2	TRBV6-5	TRBD1	TGTGCCAGCAGTTACTCACAGGGGGTATTCTATGGCTACACCTTC	CASSYSQGVFYGYTF
few	TRBJ1-2	TRBV3-1/TRBV3-2	-	TGTGCCAGCAGCCAAGATCCGGGGGAAAACTATGGCTACACCTTC	CASSQDPGENYGYTF
-	TRBJ2-3	TRBV6-5	TRBD1	TGTGCCAGCACCACCGGGACAGGGGGGAGGGCGCAGTATTTT	CASTTGTGGRAQYF
-	TRBJ1-1	TRBV4-3	-	TGCGCCAGCAGCCAACCCCCCTGGGGGGGCCTGAACACTGAAGCTTTCTTT	CASSQPPWGGLNTEAFF
-	TRBJ2-7	TRBV15	TRBD1	TGTGCCACCAGCAGAGATGCGGGACAGGGGCAGTTTTACGAGCAGTACTTC	CATSRDAGQGQFYEQYF
few	TRBJ1-1	TRBV7-2	-	TGTGCCAGCAGCTTACGGTCAAGCGACACTGAAGCTTTCTTT	CASSLRSSDTEAFF
-	TRBJ2-1	TRBV6-6	-	TGTGCCAGCAGTTCCTCGAGTGAATACAATGAGCAGTTCTTC	CASSSSSEYNEQFF
-	TRBJ1-4	TRBV10-3	-	TGTGCCATCAGTGAGTCGAAACAGTATAATGAAAAACTGTTTTTT	CAISESKQYNEKLFF
-	TRBJ1-4	TRBV25-1	TRBD1	TGTGCCAGCAGTGACGGGACAGGGGTTGAAAAACTGTTTTTT	CASSDGTGVEKLFF
-	TRBJ1-5	TRBV5-6	TRBD1	TGTGCCAGCAGCTGGACAGGGGGAAGCAATCAGCCCCAGCATTTT	CASSWTGGSNQPQHF
few	TRBJ1-6	TRBV4-1	TRBD1	TGCGCCAGCAGCCAAGGGACAGGGGTTAATTCACCCCTCCACTTT	CASSQGTGVNSPLHF
-	TRBJ2-7	TRBV12-3/TRBV12-4	-	TGTGCCAGCAGCCGCGACAGTTCCTACGAGCAGTACTTC	CASSRDSSYEQYF
-	TRBJ2-6	TRBV9	-	TGTGCCAGCAGCCCAGGAGGAGGGGCCAACGTCCTGACTTTC	CASSPGGGANVLTF
-	TRBJ2-1	TRBV11-3	TRBD2	TGTGCCAGCAGCTTACGCCCCCCTGGGACTAGCGGGGTTAAGCAGTTCTTC	CASSLRPPGTSGVKQFF
-	TRBJ2-3	TRBV6-5	TRBD2	TGTGCCAGCAGTCGAGGGACTAGTGATACGCAGTATTTT	CASSRGTSDTQYF
-	TRBJ1-4	TRBV19	TRBD1	TGTGCCAGTAGTCCCGGGGACAGGGATGAAAAACTGTTTTTT	CASSPGDRDEKLFF
-	TRBJ1-3	TRBV7-3	-	TGTGCCAGCAGCTCCCAGGCCAGGGGCTCTGGAAACACCATATATTTT	CASSSQARGSGNTIYF
-	TRBJ2-2	TRBV7-2	TRBD1	TGTGCCAGCAGATTACAGGGGGGCACCGGGGAGCTGTTTTTT	CASRLQGGTGELFF
-	TRBJ2-4	TRBV3-1/TRBV3-2	-	TGTGCCAGCAGCATTAGGGGCCAGCCCGAAGACATTCAGTACTTC	CASSIRGQPEDIQYF
-	TRBJ2-5	TRBV11-3	TRBD1	TGTGCCAGCAGCTCCCGGGCAGGGGGCCTGGAGACCCAGTACTTC	CASSSRAGGLETQYF
-	TRBJ2-3	TRBV5-1	TRBD1	TGCGCCAGCAGCTTCGCCGGGACAGGGGGAGATACGCAGTATTTT	CASSFAGTGGDTQYF
-	TRBJ1-2	TRBV29-1	-	TGCAGCGCCCGCCATGAGCACTATGGCTACACCTTC	CSARHEHYGYTF
-	TRBJ2-1	TRBV11-2	-	TGTGCCAGCATCCCGGCACCATGGGGGGGCGGGAATGAGCAGTTCTTC	CASIPAPWGGGNEQFF
-	TRBJ1-2	TRBV3-1/TRBV3-2	TRBD1	TGTGCCAGCAGACCACCGGGACAGCACTATGGCTACACCTTC	CASRPPGQHYGYTF